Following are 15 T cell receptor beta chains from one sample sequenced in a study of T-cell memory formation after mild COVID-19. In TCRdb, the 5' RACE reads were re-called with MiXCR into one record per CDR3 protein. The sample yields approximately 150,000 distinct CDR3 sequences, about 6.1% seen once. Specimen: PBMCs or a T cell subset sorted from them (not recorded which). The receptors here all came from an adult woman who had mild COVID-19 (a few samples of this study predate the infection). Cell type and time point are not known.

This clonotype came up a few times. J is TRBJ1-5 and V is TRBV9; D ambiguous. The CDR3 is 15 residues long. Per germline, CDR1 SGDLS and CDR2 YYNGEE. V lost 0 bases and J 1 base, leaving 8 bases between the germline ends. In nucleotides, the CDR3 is TGTGCCAGCAGCGTAGGGGTCGGGAGCAATCAGCCCCAGCATTTT. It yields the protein CASSVGVGSNQPQHF.

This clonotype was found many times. CDR3 sequence (DNA): TGTGCCAGCACCTTCGGACCCGATACGCAGTATTTT. It yields the protein CASTFGPDTQYF. The V call is TRBV2, the J call TRBJ2-3; D is unresolved. The germline gives CDR1 SNHLY, CDR2 FYNNEI. The V gene lost 7 bases and the J gene lost 6 bases, with 11 bases spanning the gap. The CDR3 is 12 amino acids.

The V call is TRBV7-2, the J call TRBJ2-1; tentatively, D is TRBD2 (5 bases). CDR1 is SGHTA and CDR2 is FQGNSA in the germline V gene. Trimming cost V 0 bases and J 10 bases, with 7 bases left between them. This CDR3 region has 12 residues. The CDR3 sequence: CASSLAGREQFF. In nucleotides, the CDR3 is TGTGCCAGCAGCTTAGCGGGGAGAGAGCAGTTCTTC.

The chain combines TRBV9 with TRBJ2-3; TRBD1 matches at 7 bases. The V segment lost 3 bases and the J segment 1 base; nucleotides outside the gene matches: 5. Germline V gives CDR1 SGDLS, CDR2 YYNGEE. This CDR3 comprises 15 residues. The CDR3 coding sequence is TGTGCCAGCAGCGAAGGACAGGTCGGCACAGATACGCAGTATTTT. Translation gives CASSEGQVGTDTQYF.

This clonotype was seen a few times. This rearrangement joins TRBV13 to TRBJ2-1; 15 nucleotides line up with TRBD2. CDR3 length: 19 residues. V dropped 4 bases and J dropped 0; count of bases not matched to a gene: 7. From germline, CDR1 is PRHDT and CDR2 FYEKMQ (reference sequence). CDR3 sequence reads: CASSSTGLAGGGSYNEQFF. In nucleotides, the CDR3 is TGTGCCAGCAGCTCGACCGGACTAGCGGGAGGGGGCTCCTACAATGAGCAGTTCTTC.

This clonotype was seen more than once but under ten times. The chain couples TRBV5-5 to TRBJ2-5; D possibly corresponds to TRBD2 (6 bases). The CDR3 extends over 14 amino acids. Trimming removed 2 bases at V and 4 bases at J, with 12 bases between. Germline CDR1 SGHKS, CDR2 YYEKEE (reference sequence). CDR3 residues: CASSFRRDGETQYF. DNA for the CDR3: TGTGCCAGCAGCTTTAGGAGGGATGGAGAGACCCAGTACTTC.

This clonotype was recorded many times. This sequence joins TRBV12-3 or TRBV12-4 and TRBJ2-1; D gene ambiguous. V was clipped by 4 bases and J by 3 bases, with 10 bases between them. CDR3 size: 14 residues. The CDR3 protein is CASSSQLGYNEQFF. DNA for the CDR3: TGTGCCAGCAGTTCCCAGCTGGGCTACAATGAGCAGTTCTTC.

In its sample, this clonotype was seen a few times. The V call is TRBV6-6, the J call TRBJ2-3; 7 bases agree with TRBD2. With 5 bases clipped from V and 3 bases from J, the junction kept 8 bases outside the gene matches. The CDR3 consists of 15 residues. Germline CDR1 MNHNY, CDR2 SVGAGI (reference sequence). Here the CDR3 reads CASSPLLASTDTQYF. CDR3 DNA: TGTGCCAGCAGTCCCCTACTAGCGAGTACAGATACGCAGTATTTT.

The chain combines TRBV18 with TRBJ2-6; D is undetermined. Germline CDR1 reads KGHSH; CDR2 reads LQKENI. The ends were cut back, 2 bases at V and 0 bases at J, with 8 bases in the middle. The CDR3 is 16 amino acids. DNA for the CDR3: TGTGCCAGCTCACCATCGGCTACCTCTGGGGCCAACGTCCTGACTTTC. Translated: CASSPSATSGANVLTF.

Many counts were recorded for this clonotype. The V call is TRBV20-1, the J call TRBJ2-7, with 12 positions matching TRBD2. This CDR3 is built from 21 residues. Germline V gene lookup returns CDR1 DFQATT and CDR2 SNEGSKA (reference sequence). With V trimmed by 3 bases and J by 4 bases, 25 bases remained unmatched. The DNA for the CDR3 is TGCAGTGCTAGTCCTAGGGGAGGGCTAGCGGGAGGGGAAAAGGGGGGATACGAGCAGTACTTC. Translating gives CSASPRGGLAGGEKGGYEQYF.

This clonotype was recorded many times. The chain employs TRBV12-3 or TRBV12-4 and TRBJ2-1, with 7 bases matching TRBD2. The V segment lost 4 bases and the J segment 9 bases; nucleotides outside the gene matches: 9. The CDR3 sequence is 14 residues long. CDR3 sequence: CASSSGTNPGEQFF. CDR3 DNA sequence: TGTGCCAGCAGTTCCGGGACTAATCCGGGTGAGCAGTTCTTC.

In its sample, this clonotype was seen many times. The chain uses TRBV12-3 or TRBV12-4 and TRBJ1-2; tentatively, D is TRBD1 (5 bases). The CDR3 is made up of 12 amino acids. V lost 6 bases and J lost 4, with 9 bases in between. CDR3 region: CASSPGSYGYTF. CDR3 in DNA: TGTGCCAGCAGCCCAGGGAGCTATGGCTACACCTTC.

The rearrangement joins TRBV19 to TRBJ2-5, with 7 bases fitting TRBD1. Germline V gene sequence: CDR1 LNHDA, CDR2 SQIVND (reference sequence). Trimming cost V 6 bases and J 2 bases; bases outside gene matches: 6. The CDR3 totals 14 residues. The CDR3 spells CASSPPRGQETQYF. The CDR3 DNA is TGTGCCAGTAGCCCCCCCAGGGGGCAAGAGACCCAGTACTTC. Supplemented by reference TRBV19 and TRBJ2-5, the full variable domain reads DGGITQSPKYLFRKEGQNVTLSCEQNLNHDAMYWYRQDPGQGLRLIYYSQIVNDFQKGDIAEGYSVSREKKESFPLTVTSAQKNPTAFYLCASSPPRGQETQYFGPGTRLLVL.

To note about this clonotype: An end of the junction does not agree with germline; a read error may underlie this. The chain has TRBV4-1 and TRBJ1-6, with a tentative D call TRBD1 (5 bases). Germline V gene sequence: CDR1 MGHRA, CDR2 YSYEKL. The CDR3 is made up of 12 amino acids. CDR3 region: CASTQGDSPLHF. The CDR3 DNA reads TGCGCCAGCACCCAAGGGGATTCACCCCTCCACTTT.

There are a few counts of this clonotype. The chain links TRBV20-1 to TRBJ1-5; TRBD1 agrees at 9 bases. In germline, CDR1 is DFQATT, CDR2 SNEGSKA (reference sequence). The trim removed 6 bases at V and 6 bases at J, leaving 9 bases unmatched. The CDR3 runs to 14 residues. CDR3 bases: TGCAGTGCCGATTCGGGACAGGGAGGTCAGCCCCAGCATTTT. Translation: CSADSGQGGQPQHF.